This section outlines one T cell receptor (beta chain) sequence together with its context. The antigen remains undetermined. This CDR3 contains 19 residues. Germline values: CDR1 LGHNA, CDR2 YNFKEQ. V lost 1 base, J lost 3 bases, and 8 bases stayed unmatched. The data were obtained in a study of OX40 agonist ivuxolimab in advanced cancers. On the study more broadly: Ivuxolimab was administered intravenously to patients at 0.01 to 10 mg/kg every 2 weeks.

Study findings and constraints: CD4+ and CD8+ blood T cells expanded clonally by week 6 at 0.1 to 3.0 mg/kg.

The protocol was immunoSEQ multiplex PCR, while the TCRdb copy is restricted to in-frame clones and leaves out a portion. The sample holds 85,000 to 130,000 clones; 90% are singletons and the top ten take 0.25% to 0.35%. This chain connects TRBV4-2 to TRBJ2-2, with 13 bases fitting TRBD2. This specimen was CD4+ or CD8+ T cells sorted from blood, taken in a trial of the OX40 agonist ivuxolimab. The source of this sequence is an adult with an advanced solid tumor such as melanoma, head and neck, liver or kidney cancer. Here the CDR3 DNA reads TGTGCCAGCAGCCAAGGCGCCGGGACTAGCGGGACCTACACCGGGGAGCTGTTTTTT. This translates into CASSQGAGTSGTYTGELFF.